This T cell receptor (beta chain) was found in a study of control samples from healthy donors and cancer patients (dated by TCRdb to 2019 to 2021). From a lookup of the germline V gene, CDR1 and CDR2 are ENHRY and SYGVKD. Its CDR3 holds 12 amino acids, cysteine through phenylalanine. Just the 36-base CDR3 DNA is kept, in frame starting at base 1. V and J are truncated by 5 bases and 6 bases respectively, leaving an intervening sequence of 11 bases. Note on this clone: The clone's antigen remains unknown. The sample holds no much larger clone one base away, and base qualities are not on file.

Preparation of the library involved the immunoSEQ multiplex PCR assay. Here the immuneACCESS table is served through TCRdb, limited to in-frame sequences with V and J called. Missing clones are a known gap in these copies; in checked studies unresolved V genes cover under half, and the rest lacks a known reason. This sample comprises around 100,000 clones, around 88% of them detected only once. The top ten hold roughly 19% of the sample. Sequenced material: PBMCs. This receptor was identified in a man aged 60 to 69 with lung cancer. The V gene is TRBV10-3 and the J gene is TRBJ2-7; no D segment can be confidently identified. Read as DNA, the sequence is TGTGCCATCAGTCAGAACAGCGCCGAGCAGTACTTC. It is translated as CAISQNSAEQYF.